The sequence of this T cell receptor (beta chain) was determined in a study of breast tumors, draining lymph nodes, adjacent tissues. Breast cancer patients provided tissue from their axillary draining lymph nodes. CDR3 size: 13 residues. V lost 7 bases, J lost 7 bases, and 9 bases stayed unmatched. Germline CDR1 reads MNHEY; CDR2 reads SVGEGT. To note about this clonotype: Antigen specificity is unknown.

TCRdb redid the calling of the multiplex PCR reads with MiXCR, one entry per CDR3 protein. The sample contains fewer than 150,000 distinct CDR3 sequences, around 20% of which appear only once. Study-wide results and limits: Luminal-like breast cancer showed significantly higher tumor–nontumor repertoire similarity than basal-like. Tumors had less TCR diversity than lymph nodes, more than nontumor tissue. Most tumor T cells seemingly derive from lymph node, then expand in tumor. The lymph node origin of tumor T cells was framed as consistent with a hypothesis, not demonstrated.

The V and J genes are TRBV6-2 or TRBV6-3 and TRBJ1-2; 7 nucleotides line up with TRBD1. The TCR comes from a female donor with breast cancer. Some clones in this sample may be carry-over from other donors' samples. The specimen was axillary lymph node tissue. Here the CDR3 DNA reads TGTGCCAGCACAACCGGACAGGTCACTGGCTACACCTTC. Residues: CASTTGQVTGYTF.